These T cell receptor beta chains were read from a single sample in a study of cytomegalovirus exposure and HLA in healthy donors. TCRdb's copy holds only in-frame clones and misses some; the assay was immunoSEQ multiplex PCR. The profile shows about 130,000 clones, 75% to 90% of them singletons. Sequencing used PBMCs. Receptors originate from a woman aged 30 to 39 in good health and CMV-seropositive. CDR3s include the opening cysteine and the closing phenylalanine or tryptophan. Each record gives: clone size, D gene, J gene, V gene, CDR3 protein, CDR3 DNA. A D gene is named only where the DNA matches it firmly. The size entry is marked missing in some rows and otherwise reads once, few, many or a size class.

clone_size: .
d_call: .
j_call: TRBJ1-1
v_call: TRBV5-4
cdr3_aa: CASSSYTEAFF
cdr3_nt: TGTGCCAGCAGCTCATACACTGAAGCTTTCTTT

clone_size: .
d_call: TRBD2
j_call: TRBJ2-1
v_call: TRBV10-1
cdr3_aa: CASSVGGRQFF
cdr3_nt: TGCGCCAGCAGTGTGGGCGGGAGGCAGTTCTTC

clone_size: .
d_call: .
j_call: TRBJ2-1
v_call: TRBV9
cdr3_aa: CASSVYLHNEQFF
cdr3_nt: TGTGCCAGCAGCGTATACCTACACAATGAGCAGTTCTTC

clone_size: .
d_call: .
j_call: TRBJ1-2
v_call: TRBV6-1
cdr3_aa: CASRSDGPYGYTF
cdr3_nt: TGTGCCAGCAGAAGCGACGGTCCCTATGGCTACACCTTC

clone_size: few
d_call: TRBD1
j_call: TRBJ1-4
v_call: TRBV28
cdr3_aa: CASSRRDSQEKLFF
cdr3_nt: TGTGCCAGCAGTCGGCGGGACAGCCAAGAAAAACTGTTTTTT

clone_size: few
d_call: TRBD2
j_call: TRBJ2-7
v_call: TRBV13
cdr3_aa: CASSFGTSGAFRSSYEQYF
cdr3_nt: TGTGCCAGCAGCTTTGGGACTAGCGGAGCCTTTAGGAGCTCCTACGAGCAGTACTTC

clone_size: .
d_call: .
j_call: TRBJ2-7
v_call: TRBV5-4
cdr3_aa: CASSLTGSGRNYEQYF
cdr3_nt: TGTGCCAGCAGCTTGACTGGTAGCGGTAGGAATTACGAGCAGTACTTC

clone_size: .
d_call: TRBD2
j_call: TRBJ2-5
v_call: TRBV4-2
cdr3_aa: CASSPTSGRGETQYF
cdr3_nt: TGTGCCAGCAGCCCCACTAGCGGGAGGGGTGAGACCCAGTACTTC

clone_size: few
d_call: TRBD2
j_call: TRBJ2-7
v_call: TRBV7-6
cdr3_aa: CASSPALAGPYEQYF
cdr3_nt: TGTGCCAGCAGCCCCGCACTAGCGGGACCCTACGAGCAGTACTTC

clone_size: .
d_call: .
j_call: TRBJ1-1
v_call: TRBV28
cdr3_aa: CASSPNTEAFF
cdr3_nt: TGTGCCAGCAGTCCAAACACTGAAGCTTTCTTT